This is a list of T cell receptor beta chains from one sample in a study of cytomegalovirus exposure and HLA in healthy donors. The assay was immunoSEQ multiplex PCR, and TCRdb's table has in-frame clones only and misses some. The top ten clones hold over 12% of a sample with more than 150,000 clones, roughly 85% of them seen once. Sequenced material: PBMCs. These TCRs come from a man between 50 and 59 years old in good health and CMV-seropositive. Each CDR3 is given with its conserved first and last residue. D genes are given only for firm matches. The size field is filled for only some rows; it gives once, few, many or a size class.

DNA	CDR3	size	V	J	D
TGTGCCAGCAGTTTGGACAGGGGTCCAGAGACCCAGTACTTC	CASSLDRGPETQYF	once	TRBV28	TRBJ2-5	TRBD1
TGTGCCAGCAGTCTCACTAGCGGGAGCACAGATACGCAGTATTTT	CASSLTSGSTDTQYF	NA	TRBV2	TRBJ2-3	TRBD2
TGTGCCACCAGGGGACAGGGGTTCACTGAAGCTTTCTTT	CATRGQGFTEAFF	NA	TRBV15	TRBJ1-1	TRBD1
TGCGCCAGCCAACTTTCCCGGCAACTATCGAATGAGCAGTTCTTC	CASQLSRQLSNEQFF	NA	TRBV5-1	TRBJ2-1	NA
TGTGCCAGCAGTGAGACAAATTACAATGAGCAGTTCTTC	CASSETNYNEQFF	NA	TRBV6-4	TRBJ2-1	NA
TGTGCCAGCAGCCAACACAGGGGCACCAACTATGGCTACACCTTC	CASSQHRGTNYGYTF	NA	TRBV4-2	TRBJ1-2	TRBD1
TGTGCCACCAGCAGCCCGATTGGACAGGGGATCTATGGCTACACCTTC	CATSSPIGQGIYGYTF	few	TRBV15	TRBJ1-2	TRBD1
TGCGCCAGCAGCTTGGCCAACGGGGGTACGCAGTATTTT	CASSLANGGTQYF	NA	TRBV5-1	TRBJ2-3	NA
TGTGCCACCCAGGACAGGGGCCGCCCTCTGGGGGGCTACACCTTC	CATQDRGRPLGGYTF	NA	TRBV6-1	TRBJ1-2	TRBD1
TGCGCCAGCAGCGGCATGGGTAGCAGAGACGAGCAGTTCTTC	CASSGMGSRDEQFF	few	TRBV5-1	TRBJ2-1	NA
TGTGCCTGGGGAGTTTACAATGAGCAGTTCTTC	CAWGVYNEQFF	NA	TRBV30	TRBJ2-1	NA
TGTGCCAGTAGTACCTACAGGGGAGGAACCGGGGAGCTGTTTTTT	CASSTYRGGTGELFF	NA	TRBV19	TRBJ2-2	NA
TGTGCCAGCAGCTTAGCCGAGGTTACTAATGAAAAACTGTTTTTT	CASSLAEVTNEKLFF	NA	TRBV7-9	TRBJ1-4	NA
TGTGCCTCCGACAGGGGGGCGATGAACACTGAAGCTTTCTTT	CASDRGAMNTEAFF	NA	TRBV30	TRBJ1-1	TRBD1